Listed below are T cell receptor beta chains from one sample, sequenced in a study of T cells in Graves' hyperthyroidism and ophthalmopathy. From the multiplex PCR reads, TCRdb called clonotypes with MiXCR, one entry per CDR3 protein. Of fewer than 350,000 distinct CDR3 sequences listed, 13% are singletons. The sample taken for sequencing was blood. All receptors derive from a woman aged 25 to 45 with Graves' hyperthyroidism that later progressed to Graves' ophthalmopathy. Each CDR3 is given with its conserved first and last residue. The order of the fields is CDR3 protein, CDR3 DNA, V gene, clone size, D gene, J gene. A D gene is named only where the DNA matches it firmly. Not every row has a clone size; where given, it reads once, few, many or a size class.

CASSYTKRGSYEQYF	TGTGCCAGCAGTTACACCAAGCGGGGCTCCTACGAGCAGTACTTC	TRBV6-6	.	TRBD2	TRBJ2-7
CASRLPAMNTEAFF	TGTGCCAGCAGGTTGCCCGCCATGAACACTGAAGCTTTCTTT	TRBV28	many	.	TRBJ1-1
CASSLVDIYNEQFF	TGTGCCAGCAGTTTAGTGGACATATACAATGAGCAGTTCTTC	TRBV28	many	.	TRBJ2-1
CASSLRGAGSYEQYF	TGTGCCAGCAGTTTAAGGGGGGCAGGATCCTACGAGCAGTACTTC	TRBV12-3/TRBV12-4	few	.	TRBJ2-7
CATSRDQQTGQPQHF	TGTGCCACCAGCAGAGATCAACAGACGGGTCAGCCCCAGCATTTT	TRBV15	many	.	TRBJ1-5
CASRRRLASSTDTQYF	TGTGCTAGTCGGCGGAGACTAGCGAGCAGCACAGATACGCAGTATTTT	TRBV2	many	TRBD2	TRBJ2-3
CASSFAGVETQYF	TGTGCCAGCAGCTTCGCAGGGGTGGAGACCCAGTACTTC	TRBV7-8	.	.	TRBJ2-5
CASSIRREFNQPQHF	TGTGCCAGTAGTATAAGAAGGGAATTCAATCAGCCCCAGCATTTT	TRBV19	few	.	TRBJ1-5
CASAGYTYNEQFF	TGTGCCAGCGCCGGGTACACCTACAATGAGCAGTTCTTC	TRBV7-2	many	.	TRBJ2-1
CASSPIESGGPNEKLFF	TGCGCCAGCAGCCCGATCGAGAGCGGGGGTCCTAATGAAAAACTGTTTTTT	TRBV4-1	.	.	TRBJ1-4
CASSLYQAPYEQYF	TGTGCCAGCAGCTTATACCAGGCCCCCTACGAGCAGTACTTC	TRBV7-2	.	.	TRBJ2-7
CASSLEFGLAGGSSYEQYF	TGTGCCAGCAGCTTAGAGTTTGGACTAGCGGGAGGGAGCTCCTACGAGCAGTACTTC	TRBV7-8	many	TRBD2	TRBJ2-7
CASSFLSGKTLTETQYF	TGTGCCAGCAGTTTCCTAAGCGGGAAGACCTTAACGGAGACCCAGTACTTC	TRBV28	many	TRBD2	TRBJ2-5
CASSVAPPGTGGTEAFF	TGTGCCAGCAGCGTAGCCCCACCCGGGACAGGGGGTACTGAAGCTTTCTTT	TRBV9	many	TRBD1	TRBJ1-1
CASSISGNYGYTF	TGTGCCAGTAGTATTTCGGGGAACTATGGCTACACCTTC	TRBV19	.	.	TRBJ1-2
CASSANGGELFF	TGTGCCAGCTCGGCGAATGGCGGGGAGCTGTTTTTT	TRBV6-1	.	.	TRBJ2-2
CAISESRGQTQETQYF	TGTGCCATCAGTGAGTCACGCGGACAGACCCAAGAGACCCAGTACTTC	TRBV10-3	.	.	TRBJ2-5
CASINIPNPNTEAFF	TGTGCCAGCATTAATATACCCAACCCTAACACTGAAGCTTTCTTT	TRBV6-1	many	.	TRBJ1-1
CASLDSGYEQYF	TGTGCCAGCTTGGACAGTGGATACGAGCAGTACTTC	TRBV6-1	many	.	TRBJ2-7
CASSPLTQRSPQETQYF	TGTGCCAGTAGTCCTTTAACTCAGCGGAGCCCCCAAGAGACCCAGTACTTC	TRBV19	many	.	TRBJ2-5
CASSVGGSPYEQYF	TGTGCCAGCAGCGTCGGCGGGAGCCCCTACGAGCAGTACTTC	TRBV9	many	TRBD2	TRBJ2-7
CATSDDDGEEAFF	TGTGCCACCAGTGATGATGACGGAGAGGAAGCTTTCTTT	TRBV24-1	many	.	TRBJ1-1
CASSLGFPGCHPNQPQHF	TGTGCCAGCAGCTTAGGATTTCCAGGATGCCACCCAAATCAGCCCCAGCATTTT	TRBV11-3	many	.	TRBJ1-5
CSARDGGRDFTGELFF	TGCAGTGCTAGAGATGGCGGGAGAGATTTCACCGGGGAGCTGTTTTTT	TRBV20-1	few	TRBD2	TRBJ2-2
CASSLTGTSSYEQYF	TGCGCCAGCAGCTTGACCGGGACTAGCTCCTACGAGCAGTACTTC	TRBV5-1	many	TRBD2	TRBJ2-7
CASSLVWGHPNEKLFF	TGTGCCAGCAGCTTAGTATGGGGACACCCAAATGAAAAACTGTTTTTT	TRBV7-8	few	.	TRBJ1-4
CSARTPSGVVSETQYF	TGCAGTGCCCGTACGCCTAGCGGAGTTGTTTCAGAGACCCAGTACTTC	TRBV20-1	many	TRBD2	TRBJ2-5
CASSRDSANTGELFF	TGCGCCAGCAGCCGGGACAGCGCGAACACCGGGGAGCTGTTTTTT	TRBV5-1	.	TRBD1	TRBJ2-2
CASSPMTSGSREGEQFF	TGTGCCAGCAGCCCAATGACTAGCGGGAGCCGTGAGGGTGAGCAGTTCTTC	TRBV7-2	many	TRBD2	TRBJ2-1
CASSWGNEQFF	TGTGCCAGCAGTTGGGGTAATGAGCAGTTCTTC	TRBV28	many	.	TRBJ2-1
CASSLADSYNEQFF	TGTGCCAGCAGCTTAGCAGACTCCTACAATGAGCAGTTCTTC	TRBV7-2	many	.	TRBJ2-1
CASSRRGLGYGYTF	TGTGCCAGCAGCCGACGGGGGCTCGGCTATGGCTACACCTTC	TRBV14	few	.	TRBJ1-2
CASPDHTDTQYF	TGTGCCAGCCCCGATCACACAGATACGCAGTATTTT	TRBV28	many	.	TRBJ2-3
CASSAQGGGTYEQYF	TGTGCCAGCAGCGCCCAGGGGGGGGGCACCTACGAGCAGTACTTC	TRBV9	many	.	TRBJ2-7
CASRITGTYEQYF	TGTGCCAGCAGGATTACCGGGACCTACGAGCAGTACTTC	TRBV3-1	many	.	TRBJ2-7
CASSHQSNQPQHF	TGCGCCAGCAGCCATCAGAGCAATCAGCCCCAGCATTTT	TRBV4-1	few	.	TRBJ1-5
CASSSGMGNTEAFF	TGTGCCAGCAGTTCCGGGATGGGGAACACTGAAGCTTTCTTT	TRBV27	many	.	TRBJ1-1
CASSLGDTGYTGELFF	TGTGCCAGCAGCCTAGGGGATACCGGCTACACCGGGGAGCTGTTTTTT	TRBV7-8	many	.	TRBJ2-2
CASSDPGTSGTDTQYF	TGTGCCAGCAGTGACCCCGGGACTAGCGGCACAGATACGCAGTATTTT	TRBV28	many	TRBD2	TRBJ2-3
CASSEFWGANEQFF	TGTGCCAGCAGTGAATTTTGGGGGGCGAATGAGCAGTTCTTC	TRBV25-1	few	.	TRBJ2-1
CASMDRGRWQPQHF	TGTGCCAGCATGGACAGGGGGCGATGGCAGCCCCAGCATTTT	TRBV6-1	many	TRBD1	TRBJ1-5
CASRAASGRFSYNEQFF	TGTGCCAGTAGGGCGGCAAGCGGAAGATTCTCCTACAATGAGCAGTTCTTC	TRBV19	many	.	TRBJ2-1